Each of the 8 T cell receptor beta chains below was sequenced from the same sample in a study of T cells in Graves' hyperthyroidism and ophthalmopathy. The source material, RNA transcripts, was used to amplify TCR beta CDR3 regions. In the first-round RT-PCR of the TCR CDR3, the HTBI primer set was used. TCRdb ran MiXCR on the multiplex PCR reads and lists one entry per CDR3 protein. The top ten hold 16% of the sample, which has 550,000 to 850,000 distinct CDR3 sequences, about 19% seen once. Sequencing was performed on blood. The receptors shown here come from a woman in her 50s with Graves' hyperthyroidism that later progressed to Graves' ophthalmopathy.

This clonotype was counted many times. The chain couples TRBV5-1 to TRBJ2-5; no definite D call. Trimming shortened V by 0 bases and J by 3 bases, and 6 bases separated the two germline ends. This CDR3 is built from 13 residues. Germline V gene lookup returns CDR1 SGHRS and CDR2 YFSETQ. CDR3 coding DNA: TGCGCCAGCAGCTTGGGGCCTGAAGAGACCCAGTACTTC. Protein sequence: CASSLGPEETQYF.

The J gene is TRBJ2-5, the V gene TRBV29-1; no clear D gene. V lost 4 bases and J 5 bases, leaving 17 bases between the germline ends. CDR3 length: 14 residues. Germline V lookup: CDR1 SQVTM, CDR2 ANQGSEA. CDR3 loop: CSVVQFEKAETQYF. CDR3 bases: TGCAGCGTTGTTCAATTCGAGAAAGCTGAGACCCAGTACTTC. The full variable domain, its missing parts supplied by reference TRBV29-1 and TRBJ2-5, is SAVISQKPSRDICQRGTSLTIQCQVDSQVTMMFWYRQQPGQSLTLIATANQGSEATYESGFVIDKFPISRPNLTFSTLTVSNMSPEDSSIYLCSVVQFEKAETQYFGPGTRLLVL.

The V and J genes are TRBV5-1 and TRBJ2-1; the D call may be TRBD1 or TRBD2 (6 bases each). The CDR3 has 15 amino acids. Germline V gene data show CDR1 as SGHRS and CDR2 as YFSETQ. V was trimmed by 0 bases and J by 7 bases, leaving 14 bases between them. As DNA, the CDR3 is TGCGCCAGCAGCTTGGAGGGGGGCCCGGGGAATGAGCAGTTCTTC. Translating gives CASSLEGGPGNEQFF.

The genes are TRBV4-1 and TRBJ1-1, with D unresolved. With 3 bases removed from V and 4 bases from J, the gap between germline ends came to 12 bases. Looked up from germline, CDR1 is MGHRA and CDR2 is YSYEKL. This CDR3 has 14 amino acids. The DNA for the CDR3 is TGCGCCAGCAGCCAGAGGGAGCCGGGCACTGAAGCTTTCTTT. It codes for CASSQREPGTEAFF.

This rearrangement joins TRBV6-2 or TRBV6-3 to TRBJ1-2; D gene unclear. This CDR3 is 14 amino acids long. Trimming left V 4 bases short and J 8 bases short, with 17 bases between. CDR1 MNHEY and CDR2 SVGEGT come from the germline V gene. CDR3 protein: CASSSQLSLDGYTF. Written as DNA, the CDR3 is TGTGCCAGCAGTTCCCAATTGTCCCTGGACGGCTACACCTTC.

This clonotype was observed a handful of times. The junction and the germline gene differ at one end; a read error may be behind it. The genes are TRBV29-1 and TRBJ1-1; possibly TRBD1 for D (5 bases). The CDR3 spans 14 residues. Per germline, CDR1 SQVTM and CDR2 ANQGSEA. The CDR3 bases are TGTAGCGTTGACCGTAGGACACAGAACACTGAAGCTTTCTTT. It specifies CSVDRRTQNTEAFF.

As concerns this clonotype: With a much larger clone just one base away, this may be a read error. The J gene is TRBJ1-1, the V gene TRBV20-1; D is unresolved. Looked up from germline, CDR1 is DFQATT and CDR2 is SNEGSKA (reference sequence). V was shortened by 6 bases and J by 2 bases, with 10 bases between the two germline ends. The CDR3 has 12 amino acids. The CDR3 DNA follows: TGCAGTGCCACCCCGGACAACACTGAAGCTTTCTTT. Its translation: CSATPDNTEAFF.

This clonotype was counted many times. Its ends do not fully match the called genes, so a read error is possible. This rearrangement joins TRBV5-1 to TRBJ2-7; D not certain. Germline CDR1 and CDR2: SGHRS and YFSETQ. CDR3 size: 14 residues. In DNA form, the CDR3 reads TGCGCCGGCAGCCTTTTATCGGAAGTCTACGAGCAGTACTTC. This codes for CAGSLLSEVYEQYF.